This note documents a single T cell receptor (beta chain) sequence. Authors' processing steps: Reference gene primer amplification gave nucleated cell count estimates. Repertoires were generated with immunoSEQ multiplex PCR, while TCRdb's copy carries only in-frame clones and drops some. V, J and clone size are taken as reported in that table, and D and trimming were inferred from the DNA itself. The sample carries tens of thousands of clones, around 81% recorded once. This sample was taken from a study of blood T cell repertoires in COVID-19. After removal of 4 bases from V and 3 bases from J, the junction contained 3 bases not matched to a gene. Germline V CDR1 and CDR2: SGHRS, YFSETQ. The CDR3 covers 15 residues.

Sequencing was carried out using peripheral blood. The receptor's source is a woman aged 55-69 years with acute or convalescent COVID-19. The V gene is TRBV5-1, the J gene TRBJ2-1; TRBD2 aligns across 11 bases. DNA for the CDR3: TGCGCCAGCAGCCCCACTAGCGGGGGCTACAATGAGCAGTTCTTC. Encoded protein: CASSPTSGGYNEQFF.